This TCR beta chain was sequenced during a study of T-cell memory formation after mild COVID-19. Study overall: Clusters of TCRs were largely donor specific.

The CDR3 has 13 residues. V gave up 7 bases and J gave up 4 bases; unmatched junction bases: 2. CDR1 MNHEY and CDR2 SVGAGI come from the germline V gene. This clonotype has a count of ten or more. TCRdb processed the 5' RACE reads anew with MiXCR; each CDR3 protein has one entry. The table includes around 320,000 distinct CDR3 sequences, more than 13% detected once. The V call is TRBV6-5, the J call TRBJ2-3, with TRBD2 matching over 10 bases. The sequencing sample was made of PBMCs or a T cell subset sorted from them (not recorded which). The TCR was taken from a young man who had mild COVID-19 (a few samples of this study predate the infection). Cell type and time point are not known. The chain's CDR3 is CASTTSGADTQYF. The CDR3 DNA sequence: TGTGCCAGCACCACTAGCGGGGCAGATACGCAGTATTTT.